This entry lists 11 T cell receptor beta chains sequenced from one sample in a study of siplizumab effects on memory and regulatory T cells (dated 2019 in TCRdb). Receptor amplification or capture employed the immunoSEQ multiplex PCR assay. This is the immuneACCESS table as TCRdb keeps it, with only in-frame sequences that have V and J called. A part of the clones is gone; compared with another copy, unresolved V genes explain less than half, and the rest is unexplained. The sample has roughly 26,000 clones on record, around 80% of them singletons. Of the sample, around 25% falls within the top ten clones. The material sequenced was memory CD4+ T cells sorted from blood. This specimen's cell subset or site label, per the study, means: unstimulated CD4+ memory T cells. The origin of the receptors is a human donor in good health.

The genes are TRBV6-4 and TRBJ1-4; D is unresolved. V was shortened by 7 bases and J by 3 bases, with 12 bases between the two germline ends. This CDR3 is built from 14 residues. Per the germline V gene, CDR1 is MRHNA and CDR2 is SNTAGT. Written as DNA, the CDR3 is TGTGCCAGCACCCTGAGGAGGCCTAATGAAAAACTGTTTTTT. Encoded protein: CASTLRRPNEKLFF.

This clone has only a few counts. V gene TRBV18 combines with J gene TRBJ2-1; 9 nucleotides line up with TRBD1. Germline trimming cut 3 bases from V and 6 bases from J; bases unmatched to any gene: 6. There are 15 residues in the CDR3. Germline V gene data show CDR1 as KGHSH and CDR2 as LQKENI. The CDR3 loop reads CASSPWDREGNEQFF. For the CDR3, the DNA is TGTGCCAGCTCACCTTGGGACAGGGAAGGCAATGAGCAGTTCTTC.

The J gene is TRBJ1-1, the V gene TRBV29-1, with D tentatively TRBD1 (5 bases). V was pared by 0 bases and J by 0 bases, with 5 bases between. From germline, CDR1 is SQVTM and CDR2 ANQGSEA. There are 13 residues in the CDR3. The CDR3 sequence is CSVEEGVNTEAFF. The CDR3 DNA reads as TGCAGCGTTGAAGAAGGGGTGAACACTGAAGCTTTCTTT.

CDR3 sequence (DNA): TGTGCCAGGGTAAACAACCGGGGAGGGTACTTC. As protein: CARVNNRGGYF. V is TRBV7-3 and J is TRBJ2-5; maybe TRBD2 (6 bases). Germline V lookup: CDR1 SGHTA, CDR2 FQGTGA. Trimming cost V 9 bases and J 13 bases, with 18 bases left between them. This CDR3 region has 11 residues.

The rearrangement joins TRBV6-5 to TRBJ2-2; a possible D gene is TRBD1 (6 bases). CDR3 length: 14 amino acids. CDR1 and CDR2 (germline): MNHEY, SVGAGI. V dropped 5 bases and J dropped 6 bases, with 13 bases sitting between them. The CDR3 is CASSVLQGAGELFF. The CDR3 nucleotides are TGTGCCAGCAGTGTTCTACAGGGCGCCGGGGAGCTGTTTTTT.

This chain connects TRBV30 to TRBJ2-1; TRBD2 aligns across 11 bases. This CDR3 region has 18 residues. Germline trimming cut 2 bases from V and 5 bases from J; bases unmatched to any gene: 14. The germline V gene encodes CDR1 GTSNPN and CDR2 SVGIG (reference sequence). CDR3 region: CAWSSNWVAGGGDNEQFF. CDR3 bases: TGTGCCTGGAGTTCCAATTGGGTAGCGGGAGGGGGGGACAATGAGCAGTTCTTC.

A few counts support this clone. The CDR3 DNA is TGTGCCAGCAAGGAAGGGATGAACACTGAAGCTTTCTTT. It is translated as CASKEGMNTEAFF. The rearrangement uses TRBV2 and TRBJ1-1; D ambiguous. This CDR3 is built from 13 residues. V was cut by 7 bases and J by 0 bases, with 9 bases left in between. The germline V gene has CDR1 SNHLY and CDR2 FYNNEI.

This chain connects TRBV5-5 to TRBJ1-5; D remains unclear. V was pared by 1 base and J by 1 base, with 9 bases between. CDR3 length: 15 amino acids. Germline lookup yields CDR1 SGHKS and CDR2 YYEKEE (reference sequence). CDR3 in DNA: TGTGCCAGCAGCTTGACGCAGGCCAGCAATCAGCCCCAGCATTTT. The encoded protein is CASSLTQASNQPQHF.

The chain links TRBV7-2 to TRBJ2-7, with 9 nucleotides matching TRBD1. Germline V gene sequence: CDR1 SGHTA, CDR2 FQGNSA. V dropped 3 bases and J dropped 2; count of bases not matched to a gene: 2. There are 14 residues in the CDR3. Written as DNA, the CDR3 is TGTGCCAGCAGCTTTAGACAGGGGGCCTACGAGCAGTACTTC. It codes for CASSFRQGAYEQYF. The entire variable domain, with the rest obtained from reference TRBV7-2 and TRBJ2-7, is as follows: GAGVSQSPSNKVTEKGKDVELRCDPISGHTALYWYRQSLGQGLEFLIYFQGNSAPDKSGLPSDRFSAERTGGSVSTLTIQRTQQEDSAVYLCASSFRQGAYEQYFGPGTRLTVT.

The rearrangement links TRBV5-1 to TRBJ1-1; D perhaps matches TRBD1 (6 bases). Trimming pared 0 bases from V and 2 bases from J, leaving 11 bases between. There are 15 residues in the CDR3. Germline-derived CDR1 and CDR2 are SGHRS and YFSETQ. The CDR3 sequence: CASSLGGGTNTEAFF. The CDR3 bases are TGCGCCAGCAGCTTGGGAGGCGGGACAAACACTGAAGCTTTCTTT.

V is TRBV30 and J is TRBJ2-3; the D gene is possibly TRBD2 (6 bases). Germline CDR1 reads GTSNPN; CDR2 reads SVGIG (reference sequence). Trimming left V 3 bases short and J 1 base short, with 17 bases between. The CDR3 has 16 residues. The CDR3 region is CAWSIPTSGGTDTQYF. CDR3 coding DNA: TGTGCCTGGAGCATACCCACTTCGGGGGGCACAGATACGCAGTATTTT.